The TCR beta chain under discussion was sequenced for a study of follicular helper T cells after annual influenza vaccination. This CDR3 contains 14 residues. The germline gives CDR1 SGHTA, CDR2 FQGNSA. The junction had 9 bases not matched to a gene; V was cut back by 5 bases and J by 8 bases. Worth noting for this clone: Its antigen is not known.

Time point meaning: 2015-2016 season, pre-vaccination. The data were produced by immunoSEQ multiplex PCR, yet TCRdb's version contains in-frame clones alone and is incomplete. The sample lists approximately 15,000 clones, about four fifths occurring once. General study points: Successive annual vaccinations recalled a recurrent oligoclonal ICOS+CD38+ cTfh response with influenza-specific clonotypes. Change in circulating plasmablasts correlated with ICOS+CD38+ cTfh clonality change.

This TCR came from an adult who received the influenza vaccine. V usage is TRBV7-2 and J usage is TRBJ2-1, with 7 bases matching TRBD2. This specimen was CXCR5- memory CD4+ T cells sorted from blood, taken on the day of influenza vaccination. The CDR3 loop reads CASSPRRGVDEQFF. The CDR3 region has the DNA TGTGCCAGCAGCCCCCGCCGGGGGGTCGATGAGCAGTTCTTC.